One and the same sample provided the 30 T cell receptor beta chains below, sequenced in a study of CD8 T cells in ankylosing spondylitis. Using its own MiXCR run on the 5' RACE reads, TCRdb lists one record per CDR3 protein. The sample carries under 150,000 distinct CDR3 sequences, over 7% recorded once. Specimen: blood, either unsorted or a sorted T cell fraction (not recorded which). The source is a male donor with ankylosing spondylitis or in good health (not recorded which).

This clonotype was seen a few times. The gene calls are TRBV5-6 and TRBJ2-6, with D uncertain. The CDR3 has 16 amino acids. The germline V and J ends were trimmed by 1 base and 0 bases, with 8 bases remaining between them. Per the germline V gene, CDR1 is SGHDT and CDR2 is YYEEEE. Here the CDR3 DNA reads TGTGCCAGCAGCTTGTATGGATTCTCTGGGGCCAACGTCCTGACTTTC. The encoded protein is CASSLYGFSGANVLTF.

This clonotype appeared a few times. The rearrangement joins TRBV5-1 to TRBJ2-2, with D perhaps TRBD2 (5 bases). This CDR3 is built from 16 residues. Germline assignment: CDR1 SGHRS and CDR2 YFSETQ. Trimming removed 2 bases at V and 7 bases at J, with 18 bases between. CDR3 loop: CASSFRRVSDYGELFF. The DNA of the CDR3 is TGCGCCAGCAGCTTCCGAAGGGTTAGCGACTACGGGGAGCTGTTTTTT.

Ten or more counts support this clonotype. The chain recombines TRBV20-1 with TRBJ2-5, with 10 bases fitting TRBD1. CDR1 is DFQATT, CDR2 SNEGSKA, per germline (reference sequence). There are 14 residues in the CDR3. The junction had 9 bases not matched to a gene; V was cut back by 5 bases and J by 6 bases. CDR3 in amino acids: CSAQPGQGKKTQYF. Here the CDR3 DNA reads TGCAGTGCTCAGCCGGGACAGGGGAAAAAGACCCAGTACTTC.

This clonotype was observed many times. This chain joins TRBV28 and TRBJ2-7; 8 bases fit TRBD1. Germline V gene lookup returns CDR1 MDHEN and CDR2 SYDVKM. Unmatched junction bases numbered 11, after V lost 8 bases and J lost 2 bases. This CDR3 is built from 15 residues. CDR3 protein: CASGLGQAIPYEQYF. The CDR3 DNA sequence: TGTGCCAGCGGACTGGGACAGGCGATCCCCTACGAGCAGTACTTC.

This clonotype was detected a few times. A read error may produce the germline difference seen at one junction end. V is TRBV2 and J is TRBJ2-1; D is possibly TRBD2 (6 bases). CDR3 length: 10 residues. CDR1 is SNHLY, CDR2 FYNNEI, per germline. The CDR3 DNA sequence: TGTGCCAGCAGTCAGGGACTGGAGCTCTTC. Its translation is CASSQGLELF.

In this sample, this clonotype turned up many times. This chain connects TRBV29-1 to TRBJ2-1; D perhaps matches TRBD2 (6 bases). V lost 6 bases and J lost 7, with 19 bases in between. The CDR3 runs to 14 residues. Germline V gene sequence: CDR1 SQVTM, CDR2 ANQGSEA. The CDR3 region is CSVRTTDPFNEQFF. CDR3 DNA sequence: TGCAGCGTCAGGACTACGGACCCGTTTAATGAGCAGTTCTTC.

The genes are TRBV20-1 and TRBJ2-1, with TRBD2 matching 10 bases. The ends lost 6 bases at V and 4 bases at J; junction bases unmatched: 12. Germline values: CDR1 DFQATT, CDR2 SNEGSKA (reference sequence). The CDR3 runs to 16 residues. The CDR3 DNA sequence: TGCAGTGCGCGACGGGAGGGACTAGCGCCATACAATGAGCAGTTCTTC. As protein: CSARREGLAPYNEQFF.

CDR3 coding DNA: TGCGCCAGCTCGTCTAGCGCGAACACCGGGGAGCTGTTTTTT. Its translation: CASSSSANTGELFF. The chain uses TRBV5-1 and TRBJ2-2; the D gene is possibly TRBD2 (6 bases). The CDR3 is 14 amino acids. Germline V gives CDR1 SGHRS, CDR2 YFSETQ. The V and J ends lost 7 bases and 0 bases respectively, with 10 bases between them.

This clonotype was recorded at least ten times. J is TRBJ1-1 and V is TRBV29-1; TRBD1 aligns across 7 bases. The V gene's germline CDR1 is SQVTM and CDR2 ANQGSEA. J lost 0 bases, V lost 1 base, and 8 bases had no gene match. CDR3 size: 16 residues. The CDR3 coding sequence is TGCAGCGTTGAAGGAGGGACAGTCGCCTTGAACACTGAAGCTTTCTTT. It specifies CSVEGGTVALNTEAFF.

This clonotype was recorded many times. The chain couples TRBV6-2 or TRBV6-3 to TRBJ2-7; 11 bases map to TRBD1. V shed 7 bases and J 6 bases; nucleotides not matched to a gene: 8. CDR3 length equals 14 residues. CDR1 and CDR2 from the germline V gene are MNHEY and SVGEGT. CDR3 bases: TGTGCCAGCAATCAAGGACAGGGGGCCGGCGAGCAGTACTTC. Protein: CASNQGQGAGEQYF.

This clonotype was seen ten or more times. The V and J genes are TRBV20-1 and TRBJ2-7; 12 bases align to TRBD2. V was clipped by 6 bases and J by 0 bases; unmatched bases: 6. The CDR3 is made up of 15 amino acids. Germline V CDR1 and CDR2: DFQATT, SNEGSKA (reference sequence). CDR3 loop: CSAGTSGQLSYEQYF. CDR3 DNA sequence: TGCAGTGCCGGGACTAGCGGGCAACTCTCCTACGAGCAGTACTTC.

In this sample, this clonotype turned up many times. V is TRBV20-1 and J is TRBJ2-5, with a tentative D call TRBD1 (6 bases). This CDR3 region has 14 residues. CDR1 and CDR2 (germline): DFQATT, SNEGSKA (reference sequence). V shed 1 base and J shed 3 bases, with 12 bases lying between them. The DNA of the CDR3 is TGCAGTGCTAGAGCCCTAACAGGGAAAGAGACCCAGTACTTC. Translated: CSARALTGKETQYF.

This chain connects TRBV7-2 to TRBJ2-1, with 8 bases that match TRBD2. Germline CDR1 is SGHTA and CDR2 is FQGNSA. V dropped 5 bases and J dropped 5; count of bases not matched to a gene: 11. The CDR3 has 16 residues. The CDR3 reads CASSPGYSGTNNEQFF. The DNA for the CDR3 is TGTGCCAGCAGCCCCGGGTATAGCGGGACTAACAATGAGCAGTTCTTC.

This clonotype was counted between two and nine times. The V call is TRBV20-1, the J call TRBJ1-1; TRBD1 matches at 8 bases. The CDR3 sequence is 16 residues long. Germline CDR1 reads DFQATT; CDR2 reads SNEGSKA (reference sequence). Unmatched junction bases numbered 12, after V lost 6 bases and J lost 0 bases. Here the CDR3 reads CSARNRGSKVNTEAFF. The CDR3 nucleotides read TGCAGTGCAAGAAACAGGGGGAGTAAAGTGAACACTGAAGCTTTCTTT.

The V gene is TRBV21-1, the J gene TRBJ2-1. TRBV21-1 is marked as a pseudogene. The CDR3 is 16 residues long. The CDR3, as DNA: TGTGCCAGCAGCACGACCGACGACCGTTCCTACAATGAGCAGTTCTTC. It translates to CASSTTDDRSYNEQFF.

The table lists this clonotype with many counts. The CDR3 DNA reads as TGTGCCAGCAGCCGCTGGACAGGGGGCTATCAGCCCCAGCATTTT. This sequence encodes CASSRWTGGYQPQHF. V usage is TRBV12-3 or TRBV12-4 and J usage is TRBJ1-5, with 11 nucleotides matching TRBD1. The CDR3 sequence is 15 residues long. The junction had 6 bases not matched to a gene; V was cut back by 6 bases and J by 5 bases.

This clonotype has a count of ten or more. This chain links TRBV7-2 with TRBJ1-2, with TRBD1 matching 12 bases. Germline loops: CDR1 SGHTA, CDR2 FQGNSA. This CDR3 has 17 amino acids. Trimming cost V 4 bases and J 6 bases; bases outside gene matches: 12. The DNA of the CDR3 is TGTGCCAGCAGCTACCGCAGACCGGGACAGGGGGCGGATGGCTACACCTTC. It translates to CASSYRRPGQGADGYTF.

This clonotype has a count of ten or more. The chain is built from TRBV20-1 and TRBJ1-4; unclear D gene. CDR1 and CDR2 from the germline V gene are DFQATT and SNEGSKA (reference sequence). CDR3 length: 15 residues. The germline V and J ends were trimmed by 3 bases and 5 bases, with 16 bases remaining between them. This chain's CDR3 is CSASRTEGGNEKLFF. CDR3 DNA: TGCAGTGCTAGTCGAACGGAGGGCGGAAATGAAAAACTGTTTTTT.

This clonotype turned up a few times. J is TRBJ2-7 and V is TRBV2; either TRBD1 or TRBD2 may supply D (6 bases each). CDR1 is SNHLY, CDR2 FYNNEI, per germline. Trimming pared 5 bases from V and 6 bases from J, leaving 23 bases between. This CDR3 is built from 16 residues. The CDR3 spells CASSTRGTGVGREQYF. The CDR3 DNA sequence: TGTGCCAGCAGTACAAGGGGGACTGGGGTTGGACGCGAGCAGTACTTC.

The table lists this clonotype with many counts. This chain uses TRBV7-2 with TRBJ1-1; a possible D gene is TRBD1 (5 bases). Germline lookup yields CDR1 SGHTA and CDR2 FQGNSA. This CDR3 has 17 amino acids. V shed 5 bases and J shed 0 bases, with 19 bases lying between them. CDR3 residues: CASSEYVGTELNTEAFF. CDR3 coding DNA: TGTGCCAGCAGCGAATACGTTGGGACCGAATTGAACACTGAAGCTTTCTTT. The variable domain in full, with the rest retrieved from reference TRBV7-2 and TRBJ1-1, is GAGVSQSPSNKVTEKGKDVELRCDPISGHTALYWYRQSLGQGLEFLIYFQGNSAPDKSGLPSDRFSAERTGGSVSTLTIQRTQQEDSAVYLCASSEYVGTELNTEAFFGQGTRLTVV.

The chain links TRBV20-1 to TRBJ2-7; TRBD1 agrees at 7 bases. The V segment lost 6 bases and the J segment 2 bases; nucleotides outside the gene matches: 7. Looked up from germline, CDR1 is DFQATT and CDR2 is SNEGSKA (reference sequence). The CDR3 covers 13 residues. The DNA of the CDR3 is TGCAGTGCCACCGGGACAGTCGCCTACGAGCAGTACTTC. Amino acids: CSATGTVAYEQYF.

Ten or more counts support this clonotype. The V call is TRBV6-1, the J call TRBJ2-3; 8 bases match TRBD1. CDR3 size: 15 residues. The V gene end was trimmed by 6 bases and the J gene end by 1 base; junction bases not matched to a gene: 6. Germline CDR1 is MNHNS and CDR2 is SASEGT. CDR3 bases: TGTGCCAGCAGGTCCCCGGGACAGGGCACAGATACGCAGTATTTT. It encodes CASRSPGQGTDTQYF.

This clonotype was picked up many times. The chain couples TRBV19 to TRBJ2-1; D is possibly TRBD2 (6 bases). With 1 base removed from V and 5 bases from J, the gap between germline ends came to 12 bases. The CDR3 sequence is 15 residues long. Germline V lookup: CDR1 LNHDA, CDR2 SQIVND (reference sequence). CDR3 residues: CASSIAAGLHNEQFF. The CDR3 DNA is TGTGCCAGTAGTATAGCAGCGGGTCTCCACAATGAGCAGTTCTTC.

The CDR3 coding sequence is TGCAGTGCCCGCCGAGGACCGGGCAATCAGCCCCAGCATTTT. This translates into CSARRGPGNQPQHF. The V and J genes are TRBV20-1 and TRBJ1-5; D is uncertain. CDR1 and CDR2 (germline): DFQATT, SNEGSKA (reference sequence). V lost 6 bases and J lost 2, with 14 bases in between. The CDR3 is 14 amino acids.

J is TRBJ1-5 and V is TRBV5-1; D is uncertain. Trimming took off 4 bases at V and 3 bases at J, with 8 bases between the two ends. CDR3 length: 13 amino acids. Germline CDR1 is SGHRS and CDR2 is YFSETQ. The CDR3 protein is CASSPGPNQPQHF. The CDR3 bases are TGCGCCAGCAGCCCGGGCCCCAATCAGCCCCAGCATTTT.

This clonotype was seen repeatedly, ten times or more. The genes are TRBV20-1 and TRBJ2-5; D is unclear. This CDR3 spans 13 amino acids. The germline gives CDR1 DFQATT, CDR2 SNEGSKA (reference sequence). Trimming took off 2 bases at V and 1 base at J, with 8 bases between the two ends. The CDR3 DNA sequence: TGCAGTGCTAGACAGGCAGGCCAAGAGACCCAGTACTTC. Amino acids: CSARQAGQETQYF.

The rearrangement uses TRBV18 and TRBJ2-1, with D maybe TRBD2 (5 bases). CDR1 KGHSH and CDR2 LQKENI come from the germline V gene. CDR3 length: 14 residues. V dropped 5 bases and J dropped 9 bases, with 17 bases sitting between them. CDR3 DNA: TGTGCCAGCTCAGCGGCAACTAGTAATCGTGAGCAGTTCTTC. The encoded protein is CASSAATSNREQFF.

This clonotype was recorded many times. The chain employs TRBV5-1 and TRBJ2-2; a weak D match, TRBD1 (6 bases). The germline V gene encodes CDR1 SGHRS and CDR2 YFSETQ. This CDR3 region has 15 residues. The germline V and J ends were trimmed by 1 base and 4 bases, with 11 bases remaining between them. The CDR3 reads CASSLSQGGTGELFF. The CDR3, as DNA: TGCGCCAGCAGCTTGTCACAGGGTGGCACCGGGGAGCTGTTTTTT.

The chain uses TRBV6-5 and TRBJ1-2; D is unclear. V gave up 1 base and J gave up 6 bases, with 21 bases separating them. Germline CDR1 is MNHEY and CDR2 is SVGAGI. CDR3 length equals 17 residues. The CDR3 sequence: CASSYWAKGGDSDGYTF. In DNA form, the CDR3 reads TGTGCCAGCAGTTACTGGGCTAAAGGCGGTGATTCCGATGGCTACACCTTC.

This clonotype was counted at least ten times. The chain couples TRBV20-1 to TRBJ2-7, with D possibly being TRBD1 or TRBD2 (5 bases each). V lost 0 bases and J lost 2, with 14 bases in between. Looked up from germline, CDR1 is DFQATT and CDR2 is SNEGSKA (reference sequence). This CDR3 is 15 amino acids long. CDR3: CSARDPGEGTYEQYF. The CDR3 DNA reads TGCAGTGCTAGAGACCCGGGCGAGGGGACCTACGAGCAGTACTTC.